This T cell receptor (beta chain) was identified in a study of spatial heterogeneity in lung cancer. Study in general: The donors were approximately 70 patients with non-small cell lung cancer that was early-stage and untreated. Mean representation of each unique TCR and UMI combination in the raw reads exceeded 9.5 occurrences.

Time point given: blood at routine non-recurrence follow-up after resection. Researchers sequenced whole RNA taken from tumor, nontumor lung or frozen PBMC without sorting. This clonotype was recorded at least ten times. Its target is not known. This CDR3 has 14 residues. Germline assignment: CDR1 SGHNT and CDR2 YYREEE (reference sequence). V was shortened by 2 bases and J by 2 bases, with 9 bases between the two germline ends. Findings and limits, study-wide: Expanded tumor TCRs that were ubiquitous appeared in blood more at resection than follow-up.

TCRdb used MiXCR to reprocess the 5' RACE reads, holding one entry per CDR3 protein. The table lists 35,000 to 45,000 distinct CDR3 sequences, around 6.9% of them singletons. This receptor was obtained from a male donor with early-stage non-small cell lung cancer. V and J are TRBV5-4 and TRBJ2-3; no definite D call. This sample comprised PBMCs, obtained at follow-up. The CDR3 DNA is TGTGCCAGCAGCTTTGGCTTCGCCACAGATACGCAGTATTTT. Protein sequence: CASSFGFATDTQYF.